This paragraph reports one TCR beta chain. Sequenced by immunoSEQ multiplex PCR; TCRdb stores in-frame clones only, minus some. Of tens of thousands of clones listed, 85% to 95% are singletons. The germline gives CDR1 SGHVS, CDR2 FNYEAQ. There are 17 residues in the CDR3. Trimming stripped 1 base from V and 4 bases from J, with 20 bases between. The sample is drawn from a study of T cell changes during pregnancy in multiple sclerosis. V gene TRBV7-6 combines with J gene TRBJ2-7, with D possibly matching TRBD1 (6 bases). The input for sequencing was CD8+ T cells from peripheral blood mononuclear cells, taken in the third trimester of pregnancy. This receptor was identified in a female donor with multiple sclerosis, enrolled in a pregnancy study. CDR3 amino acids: CASSLGGHQIPYYEQYF. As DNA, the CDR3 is TGTGCCAGCAGCTTAGGGGGACACCAGATACCATATTACGAGCAGTACTTC.